This TCR beta chain was sequenced in a study of pediatric ulcerative colitis. Samples were sequenced at Survey level, maximum 500,000 reads. Here immunoSEQ multiplex PCR was the method, and the copy in TCRdb shows in-frame clones only, minus some. In the table there are 54,000 or so clones, about 90% of which are singletons. The ends were cut back, 3 bases at V and 6 bases at J, with 13 bases in the middle. The CDR3 has 13 amino acids. In germline, CDR1 is GTSNPN, CDR2 SVGIG (reference sequence). This sequence joins TRBV30 and TRBJ2-3; a possible D gene is TRBD2 (5 bases). The specimen was blood. The sequence was collected from a boy between 10 and 17 years old who was a control in a study of pediatric ulcerative colitis. The CDR3 loop reads CAWSRMTKDTQYF. CDR3 sequence (DNA): TGTGCCTGGAGCCGAATGACTAAGGATACGCAGTATTTT.